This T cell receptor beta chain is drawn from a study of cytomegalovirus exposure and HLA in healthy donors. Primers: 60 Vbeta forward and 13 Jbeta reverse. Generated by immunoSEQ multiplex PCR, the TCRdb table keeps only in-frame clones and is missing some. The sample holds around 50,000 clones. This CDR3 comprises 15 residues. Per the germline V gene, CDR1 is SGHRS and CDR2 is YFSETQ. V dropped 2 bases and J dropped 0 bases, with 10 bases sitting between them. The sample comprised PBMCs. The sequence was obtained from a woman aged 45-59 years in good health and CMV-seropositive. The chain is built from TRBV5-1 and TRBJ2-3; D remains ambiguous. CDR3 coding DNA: TGCGCCAGCAGCTTACAGTTCACTAGCACAGATACGCAGTATTTT. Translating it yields CASSLQFTSTDTQYF.